This is a list of T cell receptor beta chains from one sample in a study of lymphopenia after photon versus proton radiotherapy. Clones were sequenced by immunoSEQ multiplex PCR, and TCRdb holds only the in-frame ones, with some missing. The profile shows tens of thousands of clones, about nine tenths of them singletons. The material was peripheral blood, obtained from a patient treated with proton-based radiotherapy. The receptors derive from an elderly man with esophageal cancer. The CDR3 runs from the conserved cysteine through the conserved F or W. Fields, in order: V gene, clone size, J gene, D gene, CDR3 DNA, CDR3 protein. D genes are given only for firm matches. The size field is filled for only some rows; it gives once, few, many or a size class.

V gene: TRBV30; clone size: NA; J gene: TRBJ2-7; D gene: TRBD1; CDR3 DNA: TGTGCCTATGCCGGGACAGGAAGATACGAGCAGTACTTC; CDR3 protein: CAYAGTGRYEQYF
V gene: TRBV5-1; clone size: once; J gene: TRBJ2-3; D gene: NA; CDR3 DNA: TGCGCCAGCAGCCCTTGGCGCGGCGACACAGATACGCAGTATTTT; CDR3 protein: CASSPWRGDTDTQYF
V gene: TRBV4-2; clone size: NA; J gene: TRBJ2-2; D gene: NA; CDR3 DNA: TGTGCCAGCAGCCAAGCTGGGGGAGGCCAAAACACCGGGGAGCTGTTTTTT; CDR3 protein: CASSQAGGGQNTGELFF
V gene: TRBV4-3; clone size: NA; J gene: TRBJ2-6; D gene: TRBD2; CDR3 DNA: TGCGCCAGCAGCCAGGGACTAGTCCTTGGGGCCAACGTCCTGACTTTC; CDR3 protein: CASSQGLVLGANVLTF
V gene: TRBV7-9; clone size: NA; J gene: TRBJ1-4; D gene: NA; CDR3 DNA: TGTGCCAGCAGTATCTTTGCAACTAATGAAAAACTGTTTTTT; CDR3 protein: CASSIFATNEKLFF
V gene: TRBV7-2; clone size: NA; J gene: TRBJ2-2; D gene: NA; CDR3 DNA: TGTGCCAGCAGCTTAGATCGTTTAGGGGCAGGTGGAACCGGGGAGCTGTTTTTT; CDR3 protein: CASSLDRLGAGGTGELFF
V gene: TRBV30; clone size: NA; J gene: TRBJ2-7; D gene: NA; CDR3 DNA: TGTGCCTGGAGCATGTGGGGGTTCTCCTACTACGAGCAGTACTTC; CDR3 protein: CAWSMWGFSYYEQYF
V gene: TRBV5-4; clone size: NA; J gene: TRBJ2-7; D gene: TRBD1; CDR3 DNA: TGTGCCAGCAGCCTGGACAGGGGGTCCGACGAGCAGTACTTC; CDR3 protein: CASSLDRGSDEQYF
V gene: TRBV27; clone size: NA; J gene: TRBJ2-4; D gene: TRBD1; CDR3 DNA: TGTGCCAGCAGGTTCCAGGGACAGGGTAACATTCAGTACTTC; CDR3 protein: CASRFQGQGNIQYF
V gene: TRBV5-1; clone size: NA; J gene: TRBJ2-7; D gene: NA; CDR3 DNA: TGCGCCAGCAGCTTCGGACTTGCATCCTACGAGCAGTACTTC; CDR3 protein: CASSFGLASYEQYF
V gene: TRBV7-9; clone size: NA; J gene: TRBJ2-1; D gene: NA; CDR3 DNA: TGTGCCAGCAGCTTAAGGCTAGCCGACTCCTACAATGAGCAGTTCTTC; CDR3 protein: CASSLRLADSYNEQFF
V gene: TRBV9; clone size: once; J gene: TRBJ2-4; D gene: NA; CDR3 DNA: TGTGCCAGCAGCGTAGGAACGGACAGGGAGGGCATTCAGTACTTC; CDR3 protein: CASSVGTDREGIQYF
V gene: TRBV27; clone size: NA; J gene: TRBJ2-7; D gene: NA; CDR3 DNA: TGTGCCAGCAGTTTCCTGGACTCACCCTACGAGCAGTACTTC; CDR3 protein: CASSFLDSPYEQYF
V gene: TRBV2; clone size: NA; J gene: TRBJ2-7; D gene: NA; CDR3 DNA: TGTGCCAGCAGTCCTTACCAGATCTCCTACGAGCAGTACTTC; CDR3 protein: CASSPYQISYEQYF
V gene: TRBV7-3; clone size: NA; J gene: TRBJ2-1; D gene: NA; CDR3 DNA: TGTGCCAGCAGCACTGGGACCTACAATGAGCAGTTCTTC; CDR3 protein: CASSTGTYNEQFF
V gene: TRBV7-9; clone size: NA; J gene: TRBJ2-7; D gene: TRBD1; CDR3 DNA: TGTGCCAGCAGCCAGACCGGGACAGGTTACTACGAGCAGTACTTC; CDR3 protein: CASSQTGTGYYEQYF
V gene: TRBV23-1; clone size: NA; J gene: TRBJ2-4; D gene: NA; CDR3 DNA: TGCGCCAGCAGTCAGGACGGACGATTGGGGGGTATTAGCCACATTCAGTACTTC; CDR3 protein: CASSQDGRLGGISHIQYF
V gene: TRBV7-8; clone size: NA; J gene: TRBJ1-5; D gene: NA; CDR3 DNA: TGTGCCAGCAGTCCCCAGAGGTTGCGTATCAATCAGCCCCAGCATTTT; CDR3 protein: CASSPQRLRINQPQHF
V gene: TRBV7-2; clone size: NA; J gene: TRBJ2-1; D gene: TRBD1; CDR3 DNA: TGTGCCAGCAGCTTAGTGACAGGGTACAATGAGCAGTTCTTC; CDR3 protein: CASSLVTGYNEQFF
V gene: TRBV5-1; clone size: NA; J gene: TRBJ2-7; D gene: NA; CDR3 DNA: TGCGCCAGCAGCTTGTACGGGCCAGGGTCCTCCTACGAGCAGTACTTC; CDR3 protein: CASSLYGPGSSYEQYF
V gene: TRBV7-9; clone size: NA; J gene: TRBJ2-2; D gene: NA; CDR3 DNA: TGTGCCAGCAGCTTACGAGCGAACACCGGGGAGCTGTTTTTT; CDR3 protein: CASSLRANTGELFF
V gene: TRBV7-9; clone size: NA; J gene: TRBJ1-2; D gene: NA; CDR3 DNA: TGTGCCAGCAGCCAGCCCACCGCCCAGTTCCGAGGGGGCTACACCTTC; CDR3 protein: CASSQPTAQFRGGYTF
V gene: TRBV12-5; clone size: NA; J gene: TRBJ2-2; D gene: NA; CDR3 DNA: TGTGCTAGTGAACCGGGCTTCAACACCGGGGAGCTGTTTTTT; CDR3 protein: CASEPGFNTGELFF
V gene: TRBV4-1; clone size: NA; J gene: TRBJ1-1; D gene: TRBD1; CDR3 DNA: TGCGCCAGCAGCCAAGTGACGACAGGGCTTGACACTGAAGCTTTCTTT; CDR3 protein: CASSQVTTGLDTEAFF
V gene: TRBV5-5; clone size: NA; J gene: TRBJ2-1; D gene: TRBD2; CDR3 DNA: TGTGCCAGCAGCCATTCAAAATCACGGAGCGGGATTATGAATGAGCAGTTCTTC; CDR3 protein: CASSHSKSRSGIMNEQFF
V gene: TRBV11-2; clone size: NA; J gene: TRBJ1-5; D gene: NA; CDR3 DNA: TGTGCCAGCAGCTTAGATGCGATAAATAGCAATCAGCCCCAGCATTTT; CDR3 protein: CASSLDAINSNQPQHF
V gene: TRBV5-3; clone size: NA; J gene: TRBJ2-7; D gene: NA; CDR3 DNA: TGTGCCAGAAGCTTGGCAGGGGTTTACCACGAGCAGTACTTC; CDR3 protein: CARSLAGVYHEQYF
V gene: TRBV6-6; clone size: NA; J gene: TRBJ1-5; D gene: TRBD1; CDR3 DNA: TGTGCCAGCAGGGACAGGGGGACCAATCAGCCCCAGCATTTT; CDR3 protein: CASRDRGTNQPQHF